One sample yielded the 4 T cell receptor beta chains listed below, sequenced in a study of radiotherapy plus CTLA-4 blockade in lung cancer. Method: immunoSEQ multiplex PCR; TCRdb's copy keeps in-frame clones and lacks some. The data show some 110,000 clones, roughly 84% seen once. The sample consisted of peripheral blood, taken from a patient treated with radiotherapy plus ipilimumab. Every receptor here comes from a human donor with non-small cell lung cancer that progressed on radiotherapy plus ipilimumab. Some clones in this sample may be carry-over from other donors' samples.

The chain carries TRBV5-1 and TRBJ2-5, with D uncertain. With the DNA end fitting TRBJ2-7 better, the J assignment may be wrong. Germline V CDR1 and CDR2: SGHRS, YFSETQ. This CDR3 has 15 residues. CDR3 sequence: CASSLTPAEGYEQYF. For the CDR3, the DNA is TGCGCCAGCAGCTTAACACCCGCAGAAGGGTACGAGCAGTACTTC.

The chain recombines TRBV5-6 with TRBJ1-6; D is unclear. Per the germline V gene, CDR1 is SGHDT and CDR2 is YYEEEE. The V end lost 0 bases, the J end lost 5 bases, and 6 bases lay between the germline ends. The CDR3 has 14 residues. The CDR3 loop reads CASSLAGNNSPLHF. CDR3 DNA sequence: TGTGCCAGCAGCTTGGCCGGAAATAATTCACCCCTCCACTTT.

The chain links TRBV28 to TRBJ1-2; TRBD1 is a possible D gene (6 bases). Per the germline V gene, CDR1 is MDHEN and CDR2 is SYDVKM. There are 13 residues in the CDR3. Trimming shortened V by 3 bases and J by 8 bases, and 13 bases separated the two germline ends. The CDR3 coding sequence is TGTGCCAGCAGTTTCGGACAGAAGATGGGCTACACCTTC. Amino acids: CASSFGQKMGYTF.

The table lists this clone with a few counts. This chain connects TRBV6-1 to TRBJ2-7; tentative D call: TRBD2 (5 bases). The germline CDR1 and CDR2 sequences are MNHNS and SASEGT. V was cut by 2 bases and J by 5 bases, with 16 bases left in between. The CDR3 length is 15 residues. CDR3 loop: CASSEPGRARNEQYF. The CDR3 nucleotides are TGTGCCAGCAGTGAACCTGGGCGGGCAAGGAACGAGCAGTACTTC.